This T cell receptor (beta chain) was identified in a study of T cell responses to AZD1222 COVID-19 vaccine. Germline CDR1 and CDR2: SGDLS and YYNGEE. Trimming took 0 bases from V and 4 from J, leaving 5 bases between them. This CDR3 contains 13 residues. Here immunoSEQ multiplex PCR was the method, and the copy in TCRdb shows in-frame clones only, minus some. In the table there are roughly 110,000 clones, roughly 87% of which are singletons. The sequence was collected from an adult who received the AZD1222 COVID-19 vaccine. This sequence joins TRBV9 and TRBJ1-5, with D unresolved. The sample in question was peripheral blood, obtained 28 days after the second AZD1222 dose. The CDR3 sequence: CASSVDGNQPQHF. The CDR3 coding sequence is TGTGCCAGCAGCGTAGACGGGAATCAGCCCCAGCATTTT.